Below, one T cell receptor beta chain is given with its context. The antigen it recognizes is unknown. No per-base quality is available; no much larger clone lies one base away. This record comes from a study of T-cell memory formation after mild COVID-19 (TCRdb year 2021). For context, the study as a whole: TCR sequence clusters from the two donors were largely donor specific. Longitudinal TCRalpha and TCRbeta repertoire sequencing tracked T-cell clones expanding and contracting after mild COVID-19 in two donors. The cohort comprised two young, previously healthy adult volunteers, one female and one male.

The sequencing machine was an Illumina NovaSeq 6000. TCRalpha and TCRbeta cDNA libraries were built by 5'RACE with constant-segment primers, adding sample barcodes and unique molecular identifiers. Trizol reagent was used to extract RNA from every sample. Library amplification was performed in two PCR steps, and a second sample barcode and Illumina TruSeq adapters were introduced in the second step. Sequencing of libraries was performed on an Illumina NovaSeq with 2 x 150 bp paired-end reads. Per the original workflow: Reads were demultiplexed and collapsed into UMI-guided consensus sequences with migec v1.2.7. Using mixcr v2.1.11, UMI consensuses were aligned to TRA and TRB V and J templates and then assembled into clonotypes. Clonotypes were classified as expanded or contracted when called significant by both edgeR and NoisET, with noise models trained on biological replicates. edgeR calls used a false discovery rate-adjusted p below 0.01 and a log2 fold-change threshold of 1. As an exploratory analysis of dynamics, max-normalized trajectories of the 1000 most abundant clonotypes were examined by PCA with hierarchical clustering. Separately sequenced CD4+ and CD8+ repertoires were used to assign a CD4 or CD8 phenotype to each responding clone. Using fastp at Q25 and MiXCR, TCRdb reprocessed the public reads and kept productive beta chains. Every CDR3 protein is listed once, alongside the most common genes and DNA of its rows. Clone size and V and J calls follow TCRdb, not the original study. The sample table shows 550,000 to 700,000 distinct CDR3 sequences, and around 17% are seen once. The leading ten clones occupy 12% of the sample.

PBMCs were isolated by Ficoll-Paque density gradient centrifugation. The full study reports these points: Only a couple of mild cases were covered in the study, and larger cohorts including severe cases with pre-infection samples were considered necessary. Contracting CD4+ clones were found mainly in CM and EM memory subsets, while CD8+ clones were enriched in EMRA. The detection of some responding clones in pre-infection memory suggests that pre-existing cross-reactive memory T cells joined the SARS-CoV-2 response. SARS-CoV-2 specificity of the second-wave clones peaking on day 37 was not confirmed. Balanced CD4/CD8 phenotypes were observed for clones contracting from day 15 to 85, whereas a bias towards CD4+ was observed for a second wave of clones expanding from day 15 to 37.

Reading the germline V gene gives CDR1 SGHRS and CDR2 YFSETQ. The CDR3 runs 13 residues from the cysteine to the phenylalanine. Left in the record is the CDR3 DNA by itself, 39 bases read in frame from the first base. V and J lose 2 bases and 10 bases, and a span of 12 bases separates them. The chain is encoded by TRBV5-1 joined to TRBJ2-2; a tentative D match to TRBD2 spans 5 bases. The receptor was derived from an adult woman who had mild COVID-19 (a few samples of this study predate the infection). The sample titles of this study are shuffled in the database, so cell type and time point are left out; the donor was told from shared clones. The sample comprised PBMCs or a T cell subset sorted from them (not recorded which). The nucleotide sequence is TGCGCCAGCAGCTTTAGCAGGAGGTCGGAGCTGTTTTTT. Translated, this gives CASSFSRRSELFF.